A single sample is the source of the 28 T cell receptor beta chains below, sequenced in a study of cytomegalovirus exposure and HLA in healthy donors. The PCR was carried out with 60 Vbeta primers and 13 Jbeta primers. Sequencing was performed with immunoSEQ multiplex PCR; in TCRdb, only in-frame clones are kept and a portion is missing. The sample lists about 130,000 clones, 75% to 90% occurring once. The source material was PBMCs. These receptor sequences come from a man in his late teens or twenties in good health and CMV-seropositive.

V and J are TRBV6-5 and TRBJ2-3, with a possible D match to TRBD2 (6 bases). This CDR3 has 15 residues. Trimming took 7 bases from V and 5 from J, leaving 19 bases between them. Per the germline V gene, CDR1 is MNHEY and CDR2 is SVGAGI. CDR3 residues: CASKPWGEGEDTQYF. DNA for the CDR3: TGTGCCAGCAAACCGTGGGGGGAAGGAGAAGATACGCAGTATTTT.

In DNA form, the CDR3 reads TGTGCCAGCAGCTTAGATACCAGACGGGGGAATGAGCAGTTCTTC. This gives the protein CASSLDTRRGNEQFF. This chain connects TRBV11-2 to TRBJ2-1; TRBD2 is a possible D gene (6 bases). Per germline, CDR1 SGHAT and CDR2 FQNNGV. The CDR3 consists of 15 residues. V was cut by 0 bases and J by 7 bases, with 13 bases left in between.

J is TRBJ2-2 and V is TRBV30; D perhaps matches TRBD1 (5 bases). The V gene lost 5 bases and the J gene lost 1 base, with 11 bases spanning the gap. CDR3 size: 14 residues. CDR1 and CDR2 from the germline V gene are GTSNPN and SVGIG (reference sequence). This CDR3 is CAWYRFRNTGELFF. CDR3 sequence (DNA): TGTGCCTGGTACAGGTTTAGGAACACCGGGGAGCTGTTTTTT.

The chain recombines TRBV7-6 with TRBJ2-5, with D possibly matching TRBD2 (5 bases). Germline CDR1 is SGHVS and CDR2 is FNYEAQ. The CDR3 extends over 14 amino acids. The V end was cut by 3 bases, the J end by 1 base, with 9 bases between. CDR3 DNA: TGTGCCAGCAGCTTTGGACTCTTCCAAGAGACCCAGTACTTC. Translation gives CASSFGLFQETQYF.

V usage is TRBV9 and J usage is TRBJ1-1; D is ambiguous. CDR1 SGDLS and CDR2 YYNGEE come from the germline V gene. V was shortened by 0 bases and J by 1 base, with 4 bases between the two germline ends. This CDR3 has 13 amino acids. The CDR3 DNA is TGTGCCAGCAGCGTAGCCAGGAACACTGAAGCTTTCTTT. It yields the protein CASSVARNTEAFF.

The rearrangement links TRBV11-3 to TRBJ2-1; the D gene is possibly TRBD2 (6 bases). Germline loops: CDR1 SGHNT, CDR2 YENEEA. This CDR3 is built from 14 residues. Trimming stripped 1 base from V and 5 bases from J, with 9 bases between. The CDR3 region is CASSLGWGDNEQFF. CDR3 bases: TGTGCCAGCAGCTTAGGCTGGGGGGACAATGAGCAGTTCTTC.

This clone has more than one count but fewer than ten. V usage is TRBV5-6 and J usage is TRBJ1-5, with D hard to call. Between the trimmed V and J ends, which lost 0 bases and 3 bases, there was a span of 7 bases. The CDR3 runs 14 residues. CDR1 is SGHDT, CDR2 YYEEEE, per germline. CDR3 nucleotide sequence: TGTGCCAGCAGCTTGGGGGAGGTCAATCAGCCCCAGCATTTT. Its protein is CASSLGEVNQPQHF.

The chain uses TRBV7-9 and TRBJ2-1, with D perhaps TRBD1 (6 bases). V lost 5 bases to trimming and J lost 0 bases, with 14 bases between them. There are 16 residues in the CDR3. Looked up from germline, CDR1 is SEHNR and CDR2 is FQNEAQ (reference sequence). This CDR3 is CASSPTGLRSYNEQFF. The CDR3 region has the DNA TGTGCCAGCAGCCCGACAGGTCTACGCTCCTACAATGAGCAGTTCTTC.

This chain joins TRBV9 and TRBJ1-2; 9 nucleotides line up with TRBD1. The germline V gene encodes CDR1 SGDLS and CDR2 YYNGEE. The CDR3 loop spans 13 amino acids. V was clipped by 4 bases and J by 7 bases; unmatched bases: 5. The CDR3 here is CASSPGTGIGYTF. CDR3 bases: TGTGCCAGCAGCCCTGGGACAGGGATTGGCTACACCTTC.

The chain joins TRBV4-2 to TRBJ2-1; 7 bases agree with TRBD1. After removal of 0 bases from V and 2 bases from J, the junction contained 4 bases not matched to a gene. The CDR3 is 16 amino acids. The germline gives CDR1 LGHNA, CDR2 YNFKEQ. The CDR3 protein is CASSQDLQGAYNEQFF. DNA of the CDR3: TGTGCCAGCAGCCAAGATCTCCAGGGGGCCTACAATGAGCAGTTCTTC.

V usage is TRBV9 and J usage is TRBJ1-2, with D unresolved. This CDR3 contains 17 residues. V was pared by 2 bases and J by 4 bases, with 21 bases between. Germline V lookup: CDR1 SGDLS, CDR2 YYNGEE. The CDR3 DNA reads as TGTGCCAGCAGCGTCTCCTCCGGAGGCAAGGACCTCTATGGCTACACCTTC. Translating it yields CASSVSSGGKDLYGYTF. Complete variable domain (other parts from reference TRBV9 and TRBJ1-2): DSGVTQTPKHLITATGQRVTLRCSPRSGDLSVYWYQQSLDQGLQFLIQYYNGEERAKGNILERFSAQQFPDLHSELNLSSLELGDSALYFCASSVSSGGKDLYGYTFGSGTRLTVV.

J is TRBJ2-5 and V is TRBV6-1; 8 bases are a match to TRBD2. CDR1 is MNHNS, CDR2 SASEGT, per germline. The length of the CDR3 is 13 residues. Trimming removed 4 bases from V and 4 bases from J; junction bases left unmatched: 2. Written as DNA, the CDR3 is TGTGCCAGCAGTGCCGGGGGGGCAGAGACCCAGTACTTC. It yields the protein CASSAGGAETQYF.

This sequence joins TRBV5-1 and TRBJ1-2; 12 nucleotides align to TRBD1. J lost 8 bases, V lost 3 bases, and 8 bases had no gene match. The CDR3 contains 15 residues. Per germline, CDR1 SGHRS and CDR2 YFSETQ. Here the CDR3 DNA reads TGCGCCAGCAGCTCCGGGACAGGGGGCTTCAGCGGCTACACCTTC. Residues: CASSSGTGGFSGYTF.

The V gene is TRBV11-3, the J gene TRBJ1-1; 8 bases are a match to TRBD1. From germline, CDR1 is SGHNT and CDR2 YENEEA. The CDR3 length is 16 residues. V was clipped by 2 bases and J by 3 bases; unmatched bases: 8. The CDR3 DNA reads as TGTGCCAGCAGCTTAAACACCCTACAGGGGGACACTGAAGCTTTCTTT. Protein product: CASSLNTLQGDTEAFF.

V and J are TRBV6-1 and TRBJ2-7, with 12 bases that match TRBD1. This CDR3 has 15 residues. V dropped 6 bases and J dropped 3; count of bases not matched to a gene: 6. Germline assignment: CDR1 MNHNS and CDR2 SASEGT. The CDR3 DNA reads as TGTGCCAGCAGGGACGGGACAGGGGGCTTCTACGAGCAGTACTTC. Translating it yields CASRDGTGGFYEQYF.

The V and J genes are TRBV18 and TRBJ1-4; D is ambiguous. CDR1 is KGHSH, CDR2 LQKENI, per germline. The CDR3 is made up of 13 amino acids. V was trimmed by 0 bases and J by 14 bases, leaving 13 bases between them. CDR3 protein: CASSPPAEEGLFF. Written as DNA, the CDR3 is TGTGCCAGCTCACCACCGGCGGAGGAAGGGCTGTTTTTT.

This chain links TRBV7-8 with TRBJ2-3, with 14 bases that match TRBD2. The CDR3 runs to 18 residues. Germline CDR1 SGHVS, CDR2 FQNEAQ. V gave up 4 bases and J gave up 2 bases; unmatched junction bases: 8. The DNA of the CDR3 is TGTGCCAGCAGCTCACCTGGACTAGCGGGGGGTTACACAGATACGCAGTATTTT. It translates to CASSSPGLAGGYTDTQYF.

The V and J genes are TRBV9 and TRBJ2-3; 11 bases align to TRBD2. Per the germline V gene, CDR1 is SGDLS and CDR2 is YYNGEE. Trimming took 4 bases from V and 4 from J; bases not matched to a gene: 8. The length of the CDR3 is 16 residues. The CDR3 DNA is TGTGCCAGCAGCCTTTTAGCGGGGGGGCCAGCAGATACGCAGTATTTT. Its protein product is CASSLLAGGPADTQYF.

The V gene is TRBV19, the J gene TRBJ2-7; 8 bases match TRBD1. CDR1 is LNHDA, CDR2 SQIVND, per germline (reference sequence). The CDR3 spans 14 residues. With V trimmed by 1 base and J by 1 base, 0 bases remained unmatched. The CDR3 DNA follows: TGTGCCAGTAGTATAGGACAGGGGTCCTACGAGCAGTACTTC. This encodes CASSIGQGSYEQYF.

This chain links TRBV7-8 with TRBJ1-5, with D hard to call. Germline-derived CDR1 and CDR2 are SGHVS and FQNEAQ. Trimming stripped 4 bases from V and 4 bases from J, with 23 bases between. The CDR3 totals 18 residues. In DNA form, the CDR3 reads TGTGCCAGCAGCTATGTCGGGTTGAATAGAGGTGGAAATCAGCCCCAGCATTTT. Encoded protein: CASSYVGLNRGGNQPQHF.

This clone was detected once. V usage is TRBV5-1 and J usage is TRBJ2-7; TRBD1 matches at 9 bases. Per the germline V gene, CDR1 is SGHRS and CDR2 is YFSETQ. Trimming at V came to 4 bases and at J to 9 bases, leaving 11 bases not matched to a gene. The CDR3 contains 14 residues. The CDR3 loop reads CASSDRDRVVGQYF. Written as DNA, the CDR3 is TGCGCCAGCAGCGACCGGGACAGGGTAGTAGGGCAGTACTTC.

The chain's CDR3 is CASSDTGGNGYTF. For the CDR3, the DNA is TGTGCCAGCAGCGACACCGGCGGGAATGGCTACACCTTC. The rearrangement joins TRBV7-6 to TRBJ1-2; D is unresolved. V lost 5 bases and J 6 bases, leaving 13 bases between the germline ends. The V gene's germline CDR1 is SGHVS and CDR2 FNYEAQ. The CDR3 spans 13 residues.

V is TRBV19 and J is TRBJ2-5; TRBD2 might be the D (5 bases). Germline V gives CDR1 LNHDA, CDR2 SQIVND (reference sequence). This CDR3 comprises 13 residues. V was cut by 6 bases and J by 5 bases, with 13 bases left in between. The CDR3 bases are TGTGCCAGTAGCCCGGGGAGAGGGGAGACCCAGTACTTC. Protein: CASSPGRGETQYF.

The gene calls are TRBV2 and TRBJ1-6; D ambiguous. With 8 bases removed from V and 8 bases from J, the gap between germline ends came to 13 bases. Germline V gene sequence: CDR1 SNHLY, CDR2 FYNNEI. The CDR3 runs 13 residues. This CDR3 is CASGRGGDSPLHF. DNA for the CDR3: TGTGCCAGCGGGAGAGGCGGTGATTCACCCCTCCACTTT.

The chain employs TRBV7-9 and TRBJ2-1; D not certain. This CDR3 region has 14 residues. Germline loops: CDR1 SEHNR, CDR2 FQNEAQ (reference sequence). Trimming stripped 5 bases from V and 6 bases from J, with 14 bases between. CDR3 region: CASSPPNRVNEQFF. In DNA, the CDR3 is TGTGCCAGCAGCCCTCCTAACAGAGTCAATGAGCAGTTCTTC. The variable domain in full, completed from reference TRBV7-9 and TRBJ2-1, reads DTGVSQNPRHKITKRGQNVTFRCDPISEHNRLYWYRQTLGQGPEFLTYFQNEAQLEKSRLLSDRFSAERPKGSFSTLEIQRTEQGDSAMYLCASSPPNRVNEQFFGPGTRLTVL.

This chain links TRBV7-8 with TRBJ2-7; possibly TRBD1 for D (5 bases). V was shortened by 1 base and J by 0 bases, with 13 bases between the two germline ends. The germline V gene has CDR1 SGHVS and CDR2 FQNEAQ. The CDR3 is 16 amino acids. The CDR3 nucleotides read TGTGCCAGCAGCTTAGGGCCAGGGCTCATCTCCTACGAGCAGTACTTC. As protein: CASSLGPGLISYEQYF.

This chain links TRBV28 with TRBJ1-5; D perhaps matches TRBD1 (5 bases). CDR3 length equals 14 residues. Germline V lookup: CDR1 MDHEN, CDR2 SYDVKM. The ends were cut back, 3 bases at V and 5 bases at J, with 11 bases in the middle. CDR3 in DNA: TGTGCCAGCAGTTTGGGGGGGGAGGATCAGCCCCAGCATTTT. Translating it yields CASSLGGEDQPQHF.

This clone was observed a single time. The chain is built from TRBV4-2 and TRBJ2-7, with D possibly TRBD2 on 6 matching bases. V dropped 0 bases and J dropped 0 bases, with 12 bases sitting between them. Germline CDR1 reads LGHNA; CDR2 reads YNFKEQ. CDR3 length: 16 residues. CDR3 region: CASSQDMGRSSYEQYF. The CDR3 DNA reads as TGTGCCAGCAGCCAAGATATGGGGAGGAGCTCCTACGAGCAGTACTTC.